This TCR beta chain appears in the sequencing data of a study of T cell clonality in common variable immunodeficiency. Study-level findings and limits: The cause of increased CVID clonality remains unclear without subpopulation sequencing. Fewer TCRbeta clones were shared among CVID subjects than controls. TCRbeta clonality was increased in CVID versus healthy controls.

Germline V gene sequence: CDR1 SGHTA, CDR2 FQGNSA. V gave up 5 bases and J gave up 1 base; unmatched junction bases: 4. This CDR3 is built from 15 residues. The sample holds many counts of this clone. Its specificity is not known. The read is 3 residues too short to cover the CDR3 end, so that end is filled in from the germline J gene. Sequencing input was equivalent genomic DNA from CVID and controls. Sequencing used immunoSEQ multiplex PCR; TCRdb keeps in-frame clones, though not all of them. The specimen has more than 30,000 clones, none found just once. The receptor was derived from a person aged 18 to 69 in good health. V gene TRBV7-2 combines with J gene TRBJ2-2; TRBD1 agrees at 7 bases. The sample taken for sequencing was peripheral blood mononuclear cells. The CDR3 loop is CASSMDRLNTGELFF. The CDR3 bases that were read are TGTGCCAGCAGCATGGACAGGTTGAACACCGGGGAG.